This record looks at one T cell receptor (beta chain) sequence and its context. The data were taken from a study of T cells expressing NK-cell markers. Study-wide background: Eight donors were sequenced, of whom seven were HCMV-seropositive, while the remaining one was HCMV-seronegative.

Reprocessing the 5' RACE reads, TCRdb reports a single entry for every CDR3 protein and omits DNA. The sample's table shows over 100,000 distinct CDR3 sequences. This receptor was taken from a woman between 18 and 70 years old in good health. Sequences were obtained from blood T cells: a sorted CD56 or NKG2C T cell subset, CD4+ or CD8+ T cells, or bulk PBMC T cells (not recorded which).

The CDR3 here is CASMIRGSPYEQYF. The chain joins TRBV27 to TRBJ2-7. This CDR3 region has 14 residues. From germline, CDR1 is MNHEY and CDR2 SMNVEV (reference sequence).